Following are 18 T cell receptor beta chains from one sample sequenced in a study of control samples from healthy donors and cancer patients. The data were produced by immunoSEQ multiplex PCR, yet TCRdb's version contains in-frame clones alone and is incomplete. The table records roughly 130,000 clones, around 93% of them present only once. The sample comprised PBMCs. These receptors were collected from a man between 45 and 60 years old with head and neck cancer.

This clone was found once. The CDR3 protein is CASSLVGTSGTQYF. The CDR3 DNA sequence: TGTGCCAGCAGCTTAGTCGGGACTAGTGGGACGCAGTATTTT. V usage is TRBV7-2 and J usage is TRBJ2-3, with TRBD2 matching over 8 bases. CDR3 size: 14 residues. The J segment lost 9 bases and the V segment lost 1 base, leaving 6 bases of the junction unmatched. Germline CDR1 and CDR2: SGHTA and FQGNSA.

The V gene is TRBV7-3, the J gene TRBJ2-3; D might be TRBD1 (5 bases). The CDR3 extends over 15 amino acids. The V gene lost 5 bases and the J gene lost 5 bases, with 17 bases spanning the gap. The germline CDR1 and CDR2 sequences are SGHTA and FQGTGA. The CDR3 DNA reads TGTGCCAGCAGCAAAGGACAAGCCGCCGTAGATACGCAGTATTTT. Translating gives CASSKGQAAVDTQYF.

The rearrangement uses TRBV7-8 and TRBJ2-2, with D unclear. The CDR3 extends over 14 amino acids. Germline V gene lookup returns CDR1 SGHVS and CDR2 FQNEAQ. Between the trimmed V and J ends, which lost 0 bases and 1 base, there was a span of 3 bases. This CDR3 is CASSLAVNTGELFF. The CDR3 DNA sequence: TGTGCCAGCAGCTTAGCGGTGAACACCGGGGAGCTGTTTTTT.

This clone was observed once. This chain uses TRBV9 with TRBJ2-1; 7 bases are a match to TRBD2. V trimming: 0 bases; J trimming: 1 base; junction bases outside the gene matches: 4. The CDR3 contains 16 residues. CDR1 and CDR2 (germline): SGDLS, YYNGEE. In nucleotides, the CDR3 is TGTGCCAGCAGCGTAGACTGGGGGGGTTCCTACAATGAGCAGTTCTTC. Amino acids: CASSVDWGGSYNEQFF.

DNA for the CDR3: TGTGCCACCCGGACGGCGGGGGGCCAAGAGACCCAGTACTTC. Its translation is CATRTAGGQETQYF. V and J are TRBV7-2 and TRBJ2-5; 8 bases are shared with TRBD2. Looked up from germline, CDR1 is SGHTA and CDR2 is FQGNSA. V trimming: 10 bases; J trimming: 1 base; junction bases outside the gene matches: 8. CDR3 length: 14 residues.

This chain connects TRBV30 to TRBJ1-2; 7 bases are a match to TRBD1. Germline loops: CDR1 GTSNPN, CDR2 SVGIG (reference sequence). This CDR3 contains 14 residues. V shed 8 bases and J 4 bases; nucleotides not matched to a gene: 13. The CDR3 is CAGRAGTEGYGYTF. In DNA form, the CDR3 reads TGTGCCGGCCGCGCCGGGACAGAAGGCTATGGCTACACCTTC.

The V call is TRBV9, the J call TRBJ2-2; D perhaps matches TRBD2 (6 bases). The CDR3 is made up of 16 amino acids. Germline CDR1 reads SGDLS; CDR2 reads YYNGEE. The ends were cut back, 2 bases at V and 4 bases at J, with 15 bases in the middle. CDR3 nucleotides: TGTGCCAGCAGCGTCCGGGCCTCGGGGGTCACCGGGGAGCTGTTTTTT. Amino acids: CASSVRASGVTGELFF.

The chain combines TRBV11-1 with TRBJ2-1; D is possibly TRBD2 (6 bases). The CDR3 consists of 15 residues. V lost 1 base and J lost 8, with 15 bases in between. The V gene's germline CDR1 is SGHAT and CDR2 FQDESV (reference sequence). CDR3 protein: CASSLDRGKWDEQFF. The CDR3 region has the DNA TGTGCCAGCAGCTTAGACCGGGGGAAGTGGGATGAGCAGTTCTTC. The full variable domain, its missing parts supplied by reference TRBV11-1 and TRBJ2-1, is EAEVAQSPRYKITEKSQAVAFWCDPISGHATLYWYRQILGQGPELLVQFQDESVVDDSQLPKDRFSAERLKGVDSTLKIQPAELGDSAMYLCASSLDRGKWDEQFFGPGTRLTVL.

J is TRBJ2-2 and V is TRBV12-3 or TRBV12-4; D not certain. This CDR3 has 13 residues. V lost 3 bases to trimming and J lost 4 bases, with 6 bases between them. The CDR3 spells CASSFSTTGELFF. The CDR3, as DNA: TGTGCCAGCAGTTTCAGTACCACCGGGGAGCTGTTTTTT.

The gene calls are TRBV6-2 or TRBV6-3 and TRBJ2-7; the D is unclear. Per the germline V gene, CDR1 is MNHEY and CDR2 is SVGEGT. This CDR3 has 14 residues. The ends were cut back, 6 bases at V and 3 bases at J, with 15 bases in the middle. The CDR3 DNA reads as TGTGCCAGCAGCAGACTGGGCACACACTACGAGCAGTACTTC. This gives the protein CASSRLGTHYEQYF.

The rearrangement links TRBV30 to TRBJ1-2, with a possible D match to TRBD1 (6 bases). CDR3 size: 13 residues. The V gene lost 0 bases and the J gene lost 4 bases, with 9 bases spanning the gap. The germline V gene has CDR1 GTSNPN and CDR2 SVGIG (reference sequence). In DNA form, the CDR3 reads TGTGCCTGGAGTGTGACAGGATTCTATGGCTACACCTTC. This gives the protein CAWSVTGFYGYTF.

J is TRBJ1-1 and V is TRBV2; D uncertain. Germline lookup yields CDR1 SNHLY and CDR2 FYNNEI. V was clipped by 6 bases and J by 2 bases, with 25 bases between them. The CDR3 has 18 amino acids. The chain's CDR3 is CASSGNHEVGRLNTEAFF. The CDR3 DNA sequence: TGTGCCAGCAGCGGGAATCATGAAGTGGGGAGACTCAACACTGAAGCTTTCTTT. The full variable domain, its missing parts supplied by reference TRBV2 and TRBJ1-1, is EPEVTQTPSHQVTQMGQEVILRCVPISNHLYFYWYRQILGQKVEFLVSFYNNEISEKSEIFDDQFSVERPDGSNFTLKIRSTKLEDSAMYFCASSGNHEVGRLNTEAFFGQGTRLTVV.

This clone was counted a single time. This chain joins TRBV7-6 and TRBJ2-7; D gene unclear. The CDR3 is made up of 15 amino acids. The ends were cut back, 4 bases at V and 4 bases at J, with 17 bases in the middle. Germline CDR1 reads SGHVS; CDR2 reads FNYEAQ. CDR3 sequence: CASSSGPDPLYEQYF. CDR3 DNA sequence: TGTGCCAGCAGCTCCGGACCCGACCCCTTGTACGAGCAGTACTTC.

V is TRBV14 and J is TRBJ2-7, with 8 bases matching TRBD2. CDR1 SGHDN and CDR2 FVKESK come from the germline V gene. V lost 3 bases to trimming and J lost 3 bases; unmatched junction nucleotides: 7. The CDR3 consists of 15 residues. The DNA for the CDR3 is TGTGCCAGCAGCCACCGGCGGGGGGAAAGCTACGAGCAGTACTTC. Amino acids: CASSHRRGESYEQYF. The variable domain in full, with the rest retrieved from reference TRBV14 and TRBJ2-7, is EAGVTQFPSHSVIEKGQTVTLRCDPISGHDNLYWYRRVMGKEIKFLLHFVKESKQDESGMPNNRFLAERTGGTYSTLKVQPAELEDSGVYFCASSHRRGESYEQYFGPGTRLTVT.

The gene calls are TRBV19 and TRBJ1-5; 7 nucleotides line up with TRBD1. The CDR3 loop spans 14 amino acids. Germline CDR1 and CDR2: LNHDA and SQIVND (reference sequence). J gave up 4 bases and V 2 bases, and 2 bases lay outside the gene matches. In DNA form, the CDR3 reads TGTGCCAGTAGTATAAACAGGGGAAATCAGCCCCAGCATTTT. Translating gives CASSINRGNQPQHF.

The rearrangement uses TRBV27 and TRBJ1-6, with a weak D call TRBD1 (5 bases). The germline CDR1 and CDR2 sequences are MNHEY and SMNVEV (reference sequence). The CDR3 is 13 residues long. Trimming cost V 7 bases and J 4 bases, with 8 bases left between them. CDR3 bases: TGTGCCAGCACCCGGGGGTATAATTCACCCCTCCACTTT. This sequence encodes CASTRGYNSPLHF.

On this clone itself: Different DNA sequences within this sample yield the same CDR3. This chain connects TRBV5-1 to TRBJ2-5; D unclear. Germline lookup yields CDR1 SGHRS and CDR2 YFSETQ. V shed 1 base and J shed 1 base, with 2 bases lying between them. This CDR3 has 12 residues. The CDR3 DNA reads as TGCGCCAGCAGCTTGCTCCAAGAGACCCAGTACTTC. The encoded protein is CASSLLQETQYF.

The rearrangement links TRBV9 to TRBJ2-5; the D gene is possibly TRBD2 (5 bases). The V end lost 2 bases, the J end lost 2 bases, and 13 bases lay between the germline ends. The germline CDR1 and CDR2 sequences are SGDLS and YYNGEE. The CDR3 sequence is 15 residues long. The CDR3 nucleotides are TGTGCCAGCAGCGTTGGAAGCGGCCCGCAAGAGACCCAGTACTTC. Translating it yields CASSVGSGPQETQYF.